The rows below give T cell receptor beta chains drawn from one sample of a study of PD-1 blockade in classical Hodgkin lymphoma. Here immunoSEQ multiplex PCR was the method, and the copy in TCRdb shows in-frame clones only, minus some. Of roughly 70,000 clones listed, 71% are singletons. The sample consisted of peripheral blood mononuclear cells (PBMCs), taken before the second cycle of nivolumab. Source of these receptors: a human donor with classical Hodgkin lymphoma. The CDR3 runs from the conserved cysteine through the conserved F or W.

J gene,V gene,CDR3 protein
TRBJ1-2,TRBV27,CASSSPTKGKGYTF
TRBJ2-1,TRBV14,CASSPYRGSYNEQFF
TRBJ2-2,TRBV9,CASSVTDRGVGELFF
TRBJ2-7,TRBV6-5,CASRRTLAYEQYF
TRBJ1-1,TRBV5-6,CASSWTAGPMNTEAFF
TRBJ2-7,TRBV27,CASSFVTGGTYEQYF
TRBJ1-1,TRBV10-3,CAISEGNLGGTEAFF
TRBJ2-1,TRBV28,CASSLSGRGYGEQFF
TRBJ1-6,TRBV30,CAWSPQPGTGAF
TRBJ2-3,TRBV5-1,CASSREISDTQYF
TRBJ1-1,TRBV4-1,CASSQETSQAFF
TRBJ2-2,TRBV6-5,CASSYSLPPLGGELFF
TRBJ2-3,TRBV6-5,CASSLSDTTDTQYF
TRBJ1-2,TRBV9,CASSGPTLWGADGYTF